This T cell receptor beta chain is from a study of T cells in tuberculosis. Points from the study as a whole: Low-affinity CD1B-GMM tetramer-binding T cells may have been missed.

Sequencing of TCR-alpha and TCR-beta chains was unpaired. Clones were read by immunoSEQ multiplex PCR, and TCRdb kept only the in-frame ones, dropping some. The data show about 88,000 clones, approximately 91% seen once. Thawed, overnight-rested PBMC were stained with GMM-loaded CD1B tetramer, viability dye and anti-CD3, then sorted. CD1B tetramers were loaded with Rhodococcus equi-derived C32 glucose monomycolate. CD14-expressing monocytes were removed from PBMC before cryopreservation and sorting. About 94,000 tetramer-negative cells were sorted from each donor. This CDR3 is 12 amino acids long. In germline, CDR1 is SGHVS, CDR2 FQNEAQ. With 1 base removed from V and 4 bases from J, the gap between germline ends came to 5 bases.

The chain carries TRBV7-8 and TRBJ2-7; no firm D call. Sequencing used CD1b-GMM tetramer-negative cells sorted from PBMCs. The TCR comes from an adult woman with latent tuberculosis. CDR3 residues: CASSLVPYEQYF. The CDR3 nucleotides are TGTGCCAGCAGCTTAGTCCCTTACGAGCAGTACTTC.